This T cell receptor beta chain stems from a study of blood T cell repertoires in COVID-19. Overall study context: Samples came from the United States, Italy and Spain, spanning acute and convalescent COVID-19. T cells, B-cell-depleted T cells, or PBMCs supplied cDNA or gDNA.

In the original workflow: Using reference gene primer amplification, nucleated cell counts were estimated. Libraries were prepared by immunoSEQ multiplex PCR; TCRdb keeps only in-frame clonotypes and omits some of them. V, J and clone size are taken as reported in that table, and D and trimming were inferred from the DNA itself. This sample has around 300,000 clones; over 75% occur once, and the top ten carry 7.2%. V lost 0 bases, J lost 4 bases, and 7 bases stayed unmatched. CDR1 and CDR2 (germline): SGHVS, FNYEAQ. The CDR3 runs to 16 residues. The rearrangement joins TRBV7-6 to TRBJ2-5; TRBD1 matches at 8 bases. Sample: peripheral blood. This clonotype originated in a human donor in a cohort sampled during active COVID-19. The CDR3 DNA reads TGTGCCAGCAGCTTAGCGATCCGGACAGGGAGAGAGACCCAGTACTTC. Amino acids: CASSLAIRTGRETQYF. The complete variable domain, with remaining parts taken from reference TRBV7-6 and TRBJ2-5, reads GAGVSQSPRYKVTKRGQDVALRCDPISGHVSLYWYRQALGQGPEFLTYFNYEAQQDKSGLPNDRFSAERPEGSISTLTIQRTEQRDSAMYRCASSLAIRTGRETQYFGPGTRLLVL.